This T cell receptor beta chain comes out of a study of cytomegalovirus exposure and HLA in healthy donors (dated by TCRdb to 2016 to 2017). For the wider study: An earlier analysis of 587 of the donors reported roughly 300 Gb of sequence data and 95 million to 140 million unique TCR beta sequences obtained from about 170 million T cells. The later analysis used no new phenotypic data to find candidate immune exposures, relying instead on TCR beta sequences and their occurrence across donors. The study aimed to test whether signatures of past pathogen exposure could be identified by cataloging public T cell receptors. Of the approximately 400 genotyped donors, roughly 80% were placed in the genetic ancestry cluster associated with self-reported Caucasian donors. Every repertoire in the discovery cohort had been generated on one and the same sequencing platform. The number of typed donors differed by locus: about 620-640 for A, B, C, DRB1 and DQB1; 522 for DQA1; some 610 for DPA1; and 450 to 480 for DPB1. Roughly five DR-DQ haplotypes were handled as single units for association and clustering because linkage in the cohort was strong. Class I and class II HLA loci were covered by the typing at four-digit resolution. The study used immunosequencing to profile the T cell repertoires of under 700 subjects and linked those repertoires to cytomegalovirus serostatus. To predict cytomegalovirus infection status, the study combined high-throughput TCR immunosequencing, statistical association of individual TCRs with disease status, and machine learning. On average, around 240,000 unique TCR beta nucleotide sequences were sequenced per donor among some 420 genotyped donors of the cohort, with roughly 18% of those sequences being non-productive. In an earlier analysis of 550 to 700 of the donors, high-throughput TCR beta sequencing was used to judge whether each TCR beta V gene segment behaved as functional or pseudogenic. To study patterns of TCR occurrence, a later analysis re-analyzed previously published TCR beta repertoires from 700 or so donors and added high-resolution HLA genotyping. Donor age, sex, ethnicity and CMV serostatus were compiled together with the repertoire data. An early release covering about 600 HLA-typed donors comprised 300 to 350 gigabases of sequencing data and some 79 million unique TCR sequences. Besides the first cohort of 550 to 750 subjects, a separate validation cohort made up of 120 different subjects was used. A later genetic analysis used genome-wide SNP genotypes for about 60% of the 666 donors, treating that subset as a discovery cohort.

In total, around 600 healthy bone marrow donors made up the cohort. At the time of sampling, all cohort members were nominally healthy, though unrecorded immune exposures were likely present. The donor tested CMV seronegative and was one of the 352 seronegative cohort members. Each donor provided a peripheral blood sample, and peripheral blood mononuclear cells were used for TCR beta sequencing. Genomic DNA extraction from the blood cell samples was performed with the Qiagen DNeasy Blood Extraction Kit. The library was generated by the immunoSEQ multiplex PCR assay. For the multiplex PCR, a mixture combining 60 forward primers for TCR Vbeta segments and 13 reverse primers for TCR Jbeta segments was used. The CDR3 region of rearranged TCR beta genes was amplified from genomic DNA by a multiplex PCR assay. On the Illumina HiSeq System, the amplified TCR beta libraries were sequenced as 87-base-pair reads. Under the source paper's analysis protocol: Across the 670 or so repertoires, a later analysis counted some 81 million unique TCR beta chains, around 11 million of which were shared by at least two donors. To remove PCR and sequencing errors, raw reads were error-corrected and collapsed into unique sequences using a nearest-neighbor algorithm that merged closely related sequences. V, D and J gene segments were assigned by aligning CDR3 sequences to IMGT reference sequences. For a sequence to be retained, a match of at least six nucleotides was required to both a V gene segment and a J gene segment. Rearrangements were called productive when the CDR3 lacked stop codons and stayed in frame with V and J; all others were non-productive. CDR3 was defined according to IMGT convention as the region running from the second conserved V-encoded cysteine to the conserved J-encoded phenylalanine. The earlier analysis of fewer than 750 of the donors excluded sequences that lacked an unambiguous match to a single V gene segment. In an earlier analysis of roughly 500 of the donors, V segments were called functional above 56.7% productive rearrangements and were called segregating when the between-donor standard deviation exceeded 5%. A statistical classification framework was developed to diagnose cytomegalovirus status using the catalog of TCR beta chain sequences. A later analysis assigned V and J genes by comparing TCR nucleotide sequences with IMGT/GENE-DB human TR gene sequences. The TCRdist pipeline was used in a later analysis to assign CDR3 sequences and most-parsimonious VDJ recombination scenarios. A later analysis defined each TCR beta chain by its CDR3 amino acid sequence plus V-gene family, and excluded reads lacking a unique V-gene family. In a later analysis, 450 to 600 highly shared, low-generation-probability nucleotide sequences were removed to address suspected cross-contamination and a sequencing artifact. In a later analysis, a clonal expansion index for each public chain was calculated from normalized within-repertoire ranks of inferred template counts. Generation probabilities in a later analysis came from a VDJ recombination model fitted to out-of-frame rearrangements, and those results were checked against IGoR. A later analysis scored TCR-TCR, TCR-HLA and TCR-CMV co-occurrence with hypergeometric tests, applying a repertoire-size bias correction to TCR pairs. A later analysis estimated false discovery rates by permuting HLA or CMV assignments 20 times. In a later analysis, co-occurring TCRs were grouped with DBSCAN, and TCRdist sequence similarity was added when clustering was performed within HLA-allele-positive subsets. Repertoires with fewer than 30,000 or more than 120,000 public chains, plus five repertoires with anomalous nucleotide sharing, were excluded from co-occurrence clustering. This is the immuneACCESS table as TCRdb keeps it, with only in-frame sequences that have V and J called. A part of the clones is gone; compared with another copy, unresolved V genes explain less than half, and the rest is unexplained. The V and J calls and the clone size are those of that table, but D and trimming were determined from the DNA. This sample's table has entries for fewer than 150,000 clones. The leading ten clones occupy roughly 2.7% of the sample.

V is clipped by 2 bases and J by 5 bases, and the sequence between their germline boundaries is 19 bases long. The germline V gene supplies CDR1 SGHRS and CDR2 YFSETQ. The cysteine opens and the phenylalanine closes a CDR3 of 16 amino acids. The entry retains the CDR3 DNA only, 48 bases that are in frame from base 1. Overall results and qualifications from the work: The authors suggested that the approach could potentially be generalized to other disease states and immunological phenotypes. In a later analysis, HLA-associated TCR beta chains were found to be more clonally expanded and to have lower generation probabilities than equally common non-associated chains. Because HLA typing was unavailable for some donors at each locus, only the typed subset was used in association tests. The cohort was sequenced for TCR beta chains only, and without alpha or paired-chain data the features that could be detected were limited. According to a later genetic analysis, donors in an Asian-associated ancestry cluster had fewer N-insertions in productive TCRs than the approximately 700-donor mean. Linkage disequilibrium might explain the correlated functional status among segregating V segments, but an unknown experimental factor could not be excluded. The earlier analysis of nearly 600 of the donors excluded fewer than 20 rarely observed V segments, including chromosome 9 orphons, because counts were too low. A few of the identified cytomegalovirus-associated TCR beta chains were confirmed in vitro to be specific for cytomegalovirus antigens. V-gene and J-gene trimming of TCR beta chains was associated with a missense DCLRE1C variant in a later genetic analysis, and the association was replicated in an independent cohort. The only immune exposure information available for the cohort was CMV serostatus. Specific HLA alleles were associated with 15,000 to 20,000 TCR beta sequences at a false discovery rate of 0.05 in a later analysis. A further reported finding was that TCR beta sequences accurately predicted the HLA-A and HLA-B alleles for most subjects in the first cohort. A group of highly shared sequence variants was considered likely to be a technical artifact of the sequencing pipeline. While some public TCRs were present in many individuals, most TCR sequences turned up only very rarely across donors. Broadly in line with IMGT annotations, most TCR beta V segments showed up in productive rearrangements about 87% or about 30% of the time in an earlier analysis of some 590 of the donors. Cytomegalovirus status was reported to be diagnosed by the classifier with high specificity and sensitivity in both the original and validation cohorts. In a later analysis, most CMV-associated TCR beta chains were found to appear HLA-restricted, with HLA associations seemingly driven largely by CMV exposure. In a later analysis, TCR association rates were found to vary across HLA loci, with the most associated TCRs seen for DRB1 alleles and the fewest for HLA-C alleles. A total of 164 TCR beta chains were listed by the study as associated with cytomegalovirus. Several of the top co-occurrence clusters appeared to be linked to parvovirus B19, influenza, CMV and Epstein-Barr virus, according to a later analysis. The presence/absence analyses assumed that sequencing depth was roughly uniform across donors, and that assumption may not be true. Some IMGT-functional V segments, including TRBV6-2 and TRBV6-3, could not be told apart with the 87-base-pair reads, so those segments were excluded. When HLA alleles, especially DR and DQ, strongly co-occurred, TCR associations were difficult to assign to individual alleles.

For this clone: Its antigen target is currently unknown.

The clonotype was recovered from a man aged 40-49 years in good health and CMV-seronegative. The sample comprised PBMCs. The chain is assembled from TRBV5-1 and TRBJ1-2; TRBD1 is possibly the D segment (6 matching bases). The DNA reads TGCGCCAGCAGCTTAGGGGGGGCCGGAGCGGGTTATGGCTACACCTTC. It is translated as CASSLGGAGAGYGYTF.